Presented here are 22 T cell receptor beta chains from one specimen sequenced in a study of T cells after yellow fever vaccination. TCRdb re-called the 5' RACE reads with MiXCR, one entry per CDR3 protein. The sample holds about 330,000 distinct CDR3 sequences; around 8.1% are singletons and the top ten take 15% to 20%. Sequenced here: PBMCs, sampled about 41 days after the first yellow fever vaccination. Receptor source: a young man who received the YFV17D yellow fever vaccine.

This clonotype was found a few times. J is TRBJ2-3 and V is TRBV5-1; 8 nucleotides line up with TRBD1. The CDR3 has 16 residues. V was clipped by 4 bases and J by 0 bases; unmatched bases: 7. Per germline, CDR1 SGHRS and CDR2 YFSETQ. The CDR3 region has the DNA TGCGCCAGCAGCCAGGACAGGGCTATTAGCACAGATACGCAGTATTTT. Protein: CASSQDRAISTDTQYF.

Written as DNA, the CDR3 is TGTGCCAGCAGCCGACTAGCGGGGGGCCGAGGTACGCAGTATTTT. It is translated as CASSRLAGGRGTQYF. This chain uses TRBV11-2 with TRBJ2-3, with 13 positions matching TRBD2. V lost 5 bases and J lost 8; bases outside the gene matches: 7. CDR3 length: 15 residues. Per germline, CDR1 SGHAT and CDR2 FQNNGV.

The V call is TRBV6-2 or TRBV6-3, the J call TRBJ2-1; D is unresolved. Germline CDR1 MNHEY, CDR2 SVGEGT. Trimming pared 3 bases from V and 7 bases from J, leaving 10 bases between. This CDR3 spans 13 amino acids. This CDR3 reads CASSYPVMNEQFF. CDR3 DNA: TGTGCCAGCAGTTATCCTGTAATGAATGAGCAGTTCTTC.

The rearrangement uses TRBV18 and TRBJ2-2, with 8 positions matching TRBD2. From germline, CDR1 is KGHSH and CDR2 LQKENI. The CDR3 loop spans 17 amino acids. Trimming cost V 0 bases and J 1 base; bases outside gene matches: 4. CDR3 loop: CASSPPSRGVNTGELFF. The DNA of the CDR3 is TGTGCCAGCTCACCACCCTCGCGGGGGGTGAACACCGGGGAGCTGTTTTTT. The full variable domain, completed using reference TRBV18 and TRBJ2-2, is NAGVMQNPRHLVRRRGQEARLRCSPMKGHSHVYWYRQLPEEGLKFMVYLQKENIIDESGMPKERFSAEFPKEGPSILRIQQVVRGDSAAYFCASSPPSRGVNTGELFFGEGSRLTVL.

The rearrangement joins TRBV6-1 to TRBJ1-1, with D possibly being TRBD1 (6 bases). Germline V gives CDR1 MNHNS, CDR2 SASEGT. CDR3 length: 14 residues. V was shortened by 6 bases and J by 0 bases, with 11 bases between the two germline ends. CDR3 sequence: CASSPDSLNTEAFF. The CDR3 nucleotides are TGTGCCAGCAGCCCGGACAGTCTGAACACTGAAGCTTTCTTT.

The V and J genes are TRBV12-3 or TRBV12-4 and TRBJ1-2, with D tentatively TRBD1 (6 bases). Trimming took off 3 bases at V and 4 bases at J, with 33 bases between the two ends. The CDR3 runs to 21 residues. The CDR3 spells CASSFSPYSDRARGDGYGYTF. Written as DNA, the CDR3 is TGTGCCAGCAGTTTTAGTCCTTATTCGGACAGAGCGAGAGGGGACGGCTATGGCTACACCTTC.

This clonotype was detected many times. The chain links TRBV10-3 to TRBJ2-3, with D perhaps being TRBD1 or TRBD2 (5 bases each). There are 17 residues in the CDR3. Germline CDR1 and CDR2: ENHRY and SYGVKD. The V end was cut by 5 bases, the J end by 1 base, with 19 bases between. The CDR3: CAISTHGARDGTDTQYF. The CDR3 DNA reads TGTGCCATCAGTACTCACGGGGCCAGAGATGGCACAGATACGCAGTATTTT.

The genes are TRBV5-4 and TRBJ2-1; 11 positions agree with TRBD2. Germline V gene data show CDR1 as SGHNT and CDR2 as YYREEE (reference sequence). The CDR3 has 17 amino acids. V trimming: 4 bases; J trimming: 5 bases; junction bases outside the gene matches: 11. The CDR3 sequence is CASSRLAGRLANNEQFF. The CDR3 DNA reads TGTGCCAGCAGCCGACTAGCGGGGAGATTAGCAAACAATGAGCAGTTCTTC.

The V call is TRBV15, the J call TRBJ1-1; no firm D call. V dropped 6 bases and J dropped 4 bases, with 15 bases sitting between them. The CDR3 is 14 amino acids. In germline, CDR1 is LNHNV, CDR2 YYDKDF (reference sequence). CDR3 sequence: CATRPRVEGTEAFF. The CDR3, as DNA: TGTGCCACCAGACCGAGGGTGGAGGGCACTGAAGCTTTCTTT.

This clonotype was found a few times. The chain links TRBV4-1 to TRBJ2-6; D gene ambiguous. Looked up from germline, CDR1 is MGHRA and CDR2 is YSYEKL. Deletions cut 4 bases from V and 0 bases from J, with 16 bases between. CDR3 length equals 18 residues. The CDR3 region is CASSPYTEPYSGANVLTF. CDR3 bases: TGCGCCAGCAGCCCGTACACAGAACCCTACTCTGGGGCCAACGTCCTGACTTTC.

A few counts support this clonotype. The J gene is TRBJ2-6, the V gene TRBV27; no definite D call. CDR1 and CDR2 from the germline V gene are MNHEY and SMNVEV (reference sequence). V was trimmed by 0 bases and J by 0 bases, leaving 12 bases between them. CDR3 size: 18 residues. The chain's CDR3 is CASSLSLNWNSGANVLTF. Here the CDR3 DNA reads TGTGCCAGCAGTTTATCGCTAAACTGGAACTCTGGGGCCAACGTCCTGACTTTC.

This clonotype was found a few times. The chain joins TRBV6-5 to TRBJ1-1; TRBD1 might be the D (6 bases). Germline CDR1 reads MNHEY; CDR2 reads SVGAGI. This CDR3 comprises 14 residues. V was clipped by 2 bases and J by 4 bases, with 11 bases between them. The CDR3: CASSYGGAFTEAFF. The CDR3, as DNA: TGTGCCAGCAGTTACGGGGGCGCGTTCACTGAAGCTTTCTTT.

This clonotype turned up a few times. The gene calls are TRBV6-1 and TRBJ2-1; D possibly uses TRBD1 or TRBD2 (6 bases each). CDR1 MNHNS and CDR2 SASEGT come from the germline V gene. This CDR3 spans 13 amino acids. V lost 8 bases, J lost 8 bases, and 16 bases lay in between. This chain's CDR3 is CASFHGGGDEQFF. CDR3 DNA sequence: TGTGCCAGCTTTCATGGGGGCGGGGATGAGCAGTTCTTC.

This clonotype has a count of ten or more. The chain combines TRBV10-3 with TRBJ1-5, with D perhaps matching TRBD1 (5 bases). Between the trimmed V and J ends, which lost 0 bases and 5 bases, there was a span of 17 bases. Germline V lookup: CDR1 ENHRY, CDR2 SYGVKD. The CDR3 contains 17 residues. The CDR3 region has the DNA TGTGCCATCAGTGAGTCCGAGGGGTCCCACTTCTATCAGCCCCAGCATTTT. This codes for CAISESEGSHFYQPQHF.

Only a few counts were recorded for this clonotype. The V call is TRBV20-1, the J call TRBJ2-7, with TRBD1 identical over 10 bases. This CDR3 has 17 amino acids. Germline V gene data show CDR1 as DFQATT and CDR2 as SNEGSKA (reference sequence). V lost 1 base and J lost 2; bases outside the gene matches: 11. CDR3 bases: TGCAGTGCTAGAGGCCGCCGGGACAGGGGTTCTACCTACGAGCAGTACTTC. This translates into CSARGRRDRGSTYEQYF.

This clonotype was seen a handful of times. The chain combines TRBV3-1 with TRBJ2-1; D not certain. Per the germline V gene, CDR1 is LGHDT and CDR2 is YNNKEL (reference sequence). The CDR3 spans 14 residues. The V gene lost 3 bases and the J gene lost 1 base, with 7 bases spanning the gap. DNA of the CDR3: TGTGCCAGCAGCCATGGGCAGTCCTACAATGAGCAGTTCTTC. Protein: CASSHGQSYNEQFF.

The chain joins TRBV7-2 to TRBJ1-4, with 7 bases fitting TRBD1. V shed 2 bases, J shed 7 bases, and the junction held 7 bases outside the gene matches. The CDR3 runs to 15 residues. The germline gives CDR1 SGHTA, CDR2 FQGNSA. CDR3 DNA sequence: TGTGCCAGCAGCTTATTCGGACAGGCGGGTGAAAAACTGTTTTTT. Translation: CASSLFGQAGEKLFF. Looking up the rest from reference TRBV7-2 and TRBJ1-4 gives the full variable domain: GAGVSQSPSNKVTEKGKDVELRCDPISGHTALYWYRQSLGQGLEFLIYFQGNSAPDKSGLPSDRFSAERTGGSVSTLTIQRTQQEDSAVYLCASSLFGQAGEKLFFGSGTQLSVL.

This clonotype was seen only a few times. The genes are TRBV20-1 and TRBJ1-1; D gene ambiguous. Germline CDR1 reads DFQATT; CDR2 reads SNEGSKA (reference sequence). The ends were cut back, 0 bases at V and 3 bases at J, with 8 bases in the middle. CDR3 length: 13 residues. The DNA for the CDR3 is TGCAGTGCTAGAGATCGGGGATACACTGAAGCTTTCTTT. Translating it yields CSARDRGYTEAFF.

This clonotype was counted a few times. The chain uses TRBV20-1 and TRBJ2-6; 8 bases fit TRBD1. Germline-derived CDR1 and CDR2 are DFQATT and SNEGSKA (reference sequence). The CDR3 is 17 amino acids. The V segment lost 0 bases and the J segment 2 bases; nucleotides outside the gene matches: 6. The CDR3 nucleotides read TGCAGTGCTAGAGATCTTCTGGACAGGGCTGGGGCCAACGTCCTGACTTTC. Translation: CSARDLLDRAGANVLTF.

This clonotype has just a few counts. In nucleotides, the CDR3 is TGTGCCAGTGTTAGGGACAGGGGAGATGAAAAACTGTTTTTT. This gives the protein CASVRDRGDEKLFF. The V gene is TRBV7-2, the J gene TRBJ1-4; 10 bases match TRBD1. CDR1 SGHTA and CDR2 FQGNSA come from the germline V gene. V shed 9 bases, J shed 6 bases, and the junction held 7 bases outside the gene matches. The CDR3 length is 14 residues.

The rearrangement links TRBV11-1 to TRBJ2-3; 13 bases fit TRBD2. The CDR3 is made up of 18 amino acids. Germline CDR1 SGHAT, CDR2 FQDESV (reference sequence). Unmatched junction bases numbered 8, after V lost 5 bases and J lost 0 bases. This CDR3 reads CASSGGGLAGPSTDTQYF. The CDR3 nucleotides read TGTGCCAGCAGCGGCGGGGGACTAGCGGGACCAAGCACAGATACGCAGTATTTT.

This clonotype has a handful of counts. This chain links TRBV5-1 with TRBJ2-1; 12 nucleotides line up with TRBD2. The CDR3 consists of 15 residues. With 3 bases clipped from V and 8 bases from J, the junction kept 6 bases outside the gene matches. The germline V gene has CDR1 SGHRS and CDR2 YFSETQ. CDR3 nucleotide sequence: TGCGCCAGCAGCTCCCGACTAGCGGGGGTCGATGAGCAGTTCTTC. Its protein is CASSSRLAGVDEQFF.